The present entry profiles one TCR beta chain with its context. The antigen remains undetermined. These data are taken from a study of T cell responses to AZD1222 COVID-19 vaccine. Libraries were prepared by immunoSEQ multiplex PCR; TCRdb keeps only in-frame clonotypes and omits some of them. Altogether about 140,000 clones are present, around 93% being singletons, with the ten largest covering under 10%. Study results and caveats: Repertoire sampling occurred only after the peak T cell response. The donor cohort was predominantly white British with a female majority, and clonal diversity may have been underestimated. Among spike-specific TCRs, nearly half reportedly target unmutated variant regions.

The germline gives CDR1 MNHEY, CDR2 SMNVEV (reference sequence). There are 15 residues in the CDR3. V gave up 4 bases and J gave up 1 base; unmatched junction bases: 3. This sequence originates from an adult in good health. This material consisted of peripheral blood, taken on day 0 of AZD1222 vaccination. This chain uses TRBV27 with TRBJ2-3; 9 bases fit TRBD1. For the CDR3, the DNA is TGTGCCAGCAGTTCCTGGACAGGGGGCACAGATACGCAGTATTTT. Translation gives CASSSWTGGTDTQYF.